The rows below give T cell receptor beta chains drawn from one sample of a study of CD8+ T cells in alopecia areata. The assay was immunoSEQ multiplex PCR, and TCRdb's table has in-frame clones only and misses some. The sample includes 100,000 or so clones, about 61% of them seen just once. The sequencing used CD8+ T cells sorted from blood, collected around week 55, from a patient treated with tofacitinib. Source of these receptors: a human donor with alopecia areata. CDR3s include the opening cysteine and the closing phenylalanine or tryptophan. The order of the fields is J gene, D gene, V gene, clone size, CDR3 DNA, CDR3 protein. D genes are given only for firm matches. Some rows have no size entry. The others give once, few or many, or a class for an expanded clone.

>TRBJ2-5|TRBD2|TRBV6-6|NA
TGTGCCAGCAGTTTTGGGGGGGACGAGACCCAGTACTTC
CASSFGGDETQYF
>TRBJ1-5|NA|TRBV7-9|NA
TGTGCCAGCAGCCTTAGCAATCAGCCCCAGCATTTT
CASSLSNQPQHF
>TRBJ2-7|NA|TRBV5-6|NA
TGTGCCAGCAGCTTCGGAAGCTCCTACGAGCAGTACTTC
CASSFGSSYEQYF
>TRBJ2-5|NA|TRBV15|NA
TGTGCCACCAGCGGACGCGACCAAGAGACCCAGTACTTC
CATSGRDQETQYF
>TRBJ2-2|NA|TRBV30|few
TGTGCCTGGAGTGTACTAGGGCCCGGGGAGCTGTTTTTT
CAWSVLGPGELFF
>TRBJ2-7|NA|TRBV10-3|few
TGTGCCATCAGTGTGGATGGGTGGGGGAACGAGCAGTACTTC
CAISVDGWGNEQYF
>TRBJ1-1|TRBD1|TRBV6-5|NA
TGTGCCAGCAGACATAATACAGGGGGCGGAACTGAAGCTTTCTTT
CASRHNTGGGTEAFF
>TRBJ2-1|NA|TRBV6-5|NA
TGTGCCAGCAGGAGGAATGAGCAGTTCTTC
CASRRNEQFF
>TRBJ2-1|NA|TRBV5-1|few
TGCGCCAGCAGCTCTGACAATGAGCAGTTCTTC
CASSSDNEQFF
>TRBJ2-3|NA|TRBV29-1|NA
TGCAGCGCCCGGTTGTCAGGGCTCGGATCCACAGATACGCAGTATTTT
CSARLSGLGSTDTQYF
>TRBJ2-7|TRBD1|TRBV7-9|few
TGTGCCAGCAGTCCAGGGGGCTACCCCTACGAGCAGTACTTC
CASSPGGYPYEQYF
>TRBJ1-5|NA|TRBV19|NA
TGTGCCAGTAGTACCCTGGCAGGGGGCAATCAGCCCCAGCATTTT
CASSTLAGGNQPQHF
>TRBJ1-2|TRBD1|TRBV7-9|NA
TGTGCCAGCAGCTTAGTCGGGGACAGCATCTATGGCTACACCTTC
CASSLVGDSIYGYTF
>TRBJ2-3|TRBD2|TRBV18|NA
TGTGCCAGCTCACGAGTGGCCGGACTAGGAAGCACAGATACGCAGTATTTT
CASSRVAGLGSTDTQYF
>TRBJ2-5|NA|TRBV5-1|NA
TGCGCCAGCAGCTCTGAACTGGAGACCCAGTACTTC
CASSSELETQYF
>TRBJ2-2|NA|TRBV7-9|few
TGTGCCAGCAGCCCACCGGTCGGGACCACCGGGGAGCTGTTTTTT
CASSPPVGTTGELFF
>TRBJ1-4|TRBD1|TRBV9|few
TGTGCCAGCAGCGCAGGACAGGGGGGCAAAAAACTGTTTTTT
CASSAGQGGKKLFF
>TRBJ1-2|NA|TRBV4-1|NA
TGCGCCAGCAGCTCTCTCTTCACCTGGTGGTATGGCTACACCTTC
CASSSLFTWWYGYTF
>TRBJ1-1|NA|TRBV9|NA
TGTGCCAGCAGCGCCGGGACCGCCGGAGCTTTCTTT
CASSAGTAGAFF
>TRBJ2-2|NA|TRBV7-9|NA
TGTGCCAGCAGCTTAGCGGGGGGAGCGGACACCGGGGAGCTGTTTTTT
CASSLAGGADTGELFF
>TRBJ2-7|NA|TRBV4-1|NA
TGCGCCAGCAGCCCGAAAGGACTCTTGAGCTCCTACGAGCAGTACTTC
CASSPKGLLSSYEQYF
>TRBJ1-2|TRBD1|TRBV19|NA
TGTGCCAGTAGTATCGGCACAGGGGGGAGCGCCTATGGCTACACCTTC
CASSIGTGGSAYGYTF
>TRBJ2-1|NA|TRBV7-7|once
TGTGCCAGCAGCCCAGTGGGCTCCCGAAATGAGCAGTTCTTC
CASSPVGSRNEQFF
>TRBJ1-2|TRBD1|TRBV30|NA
TGTGCCTGGAGACCCGGGGAGGGGGCCTATGGCTACACCTTC
CAWRPGEGAYGYTF
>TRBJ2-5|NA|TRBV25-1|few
TGTGCCAGCAGTGTTTCGGACCTCCAAGAGACCCAGTACTTC
CASSVSDLQETQYF
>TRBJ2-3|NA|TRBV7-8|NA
TGTGCCAGCAGCCTGGGGGGCAGCCGCACAGATACGCAGTATTTT
CASSLGGSRTDTQYF